The 9 T cell receptor beta chains below come from one sample, sequenced in a study of T cell repertoires in cytomegalovirus infection. TCRdb fed the reads into MiXCR, producing one record per CDR3 protein. The table shows a few hundred thousand distinct CDR3 sequences, with 33% occurring only once. Their cognate antigens are unknown. Material: cultured PBMCs, obtained from culture after CMV antigen stimulation. These receptors originate from a human donor in good health (CMV status not recorded). Some clones in this sample may be carry-over from other donors' samples.

This clonotype came up a few times. This sequence joins TRBV12-3 or TRBV12-4 and TRBJ2-3; TRBD2 might be the D (5 bases). Trimming cost V 1 base and J 1 base, with 9 bases left between them. The CDR3 runs to 15 residues. DNA for the CDR3: TGTGCCAGCAGTTTAGGGAGCGGAGGCACAGATACGCAGTATTTT. Amino acid sequence: CASSLGSGGTDTQYF.

This chain uses TRBV4-1 with TRBJ2-7; the D gene is possibly TRBD2 (7 bases). Germline CDR1 MGHRA, CDR2 YSYEKL. CDR3 length: 16 amino acids. Deletions cut 0 bases from V and 6 bases from J, with 18 bases between. CDR3 coding DNA: TGCGCCAGCAGCCAAGATTGGGGGGGCCCACGTGCCGAGCAGTACGTC. Translation: CASSQDWGGPRAEQYV.

This rearrangement joins TRBV9 to TRBJ2-3; D uncertain. The CDR3 is made up of 14 amino acids. The germline CDR1 and CDR2 sequences are SGDLS and YYNGEE. V was trimmed by 1 base and J by 3 bases, leaving 9 bases between them. The CDR3 is CASSVRIGTDTQYF. The CDR3 DNA reads as TGTGCCAGCAGCGTAAGGATAGGGACAGATACGCAGTATTTT.

DNA of the CDR3: TGTGCCAGCCGCCCCGGGACAGGGCCCACAGAGACCCAGTACTTC. Encoded protein: CASRPGTGPTETQYF. The genes are TRBV2 and TRBJ2-5; 9 positions match TRBD1. CDR1 and CDR2 (germline): SNHLY, FYNNEI. V trimming: 8 bases; J trimming: 4 bases; junction bases outside the gene matches: 11. The CDR3 totals 15 residues.

The chain couples TRBV5-8 to TRBJ1-1; D not resolved. Germline V gene sequence: CDR1 SGHTS, CDR2 YDEGEE. Trimming removed 0 bases from V and 0 bases from J, with 15 bases in between. This CDR3 contains 17 residues. The CDR3: CASSLGGLQNMNTEAFF. The CDR3, as DNA: TGTGCCAGCAGCTTGGGAGGGCTTCAGAATATGAACACTGAAGCTTTCTTT.

This clonotype came up many times. V usage is TRBV7-6 and J usage is TRBJ1-5; the D gene is possibly TRBD1 (5 bases). The CDR3 sequence is 14 residues long. V lost 1 base to trimming and J lost 7 bases, with 11 bases between them. Germline V gives CDR1 SGHVS, CDR2 FNYEAQ. The CDR3 region has the DNA TGTGCCAGCAGCTTAGGGGGCGCGGGCCAGCCCCAGCATTTT. Translation: CASSLGGAGQPQHF. The whole variable domain, filled in from reference TRBV7-6 and TRBJ1-5, reads GAGVSQSPRYKVTKRGQDVALRCDPISGHVSLYWYRQALGQGPEFLTYFNYEAQQDKSGLPNDRFSAERPEGSISTLTIQRTEQRDSAMYRCASSLGGAGQPQHFGDGTRLSIL.

The chain is built from TRBV6-1 and TRBJ2-7, with 8 bases lining up with TRBD1. The CDR3 totals 15 residues. V lost 8 bases, J lost 2 bases, and 11 bases stayed unmatched. Per the germline V gene, CDR1 is MNHNS and CDR2 is SASEGT. CDR3 sequence reads: CASAGQGGSTYEQYF. The CDR3 region has the DNA TGTGCCAGCGCCGGACAGGGTGGGTCGACCTACGAGCAGTACTTC.

This clonotype has ten or more counts. J is TRBJ1-3 and V is TRBV6-1; D is uncertain. This CDR3 has 14 residues. The V gene's germline CDR1 is MNHNS and CDR2 SASEGT. Between the trimmed V and J ends, which lost 5 bases and 0 bases, there was a span of 8 bases. CDR3 coding DNA: TGTGCCAGCAGTTATCAGAGCTCTGGAAACACCATATATTTT. Residues: CASSYQSSGNTIYF.

This clonotype was counted ten times or more. The V gene is TRBV7-9, the J gene TRBJ1-4, with TRBD1 matching over 8 bases. Germline CDR1 reads SEHNR; CDR2 reads FQNEAQ (reference sequence). Trimming removed 5 bases from V and 1 base from J; junction bases left unmatched: 15. The CDR3 runs to 19 residues. In DNA form, the CDR3 reads TGTGCCAGCAGCCCCCGTTTTGGCCAGGGGGCAGAAACTAATGAAAAACTGTTTTTT. It codes for CASSPRFGQGAETNEKLFF.